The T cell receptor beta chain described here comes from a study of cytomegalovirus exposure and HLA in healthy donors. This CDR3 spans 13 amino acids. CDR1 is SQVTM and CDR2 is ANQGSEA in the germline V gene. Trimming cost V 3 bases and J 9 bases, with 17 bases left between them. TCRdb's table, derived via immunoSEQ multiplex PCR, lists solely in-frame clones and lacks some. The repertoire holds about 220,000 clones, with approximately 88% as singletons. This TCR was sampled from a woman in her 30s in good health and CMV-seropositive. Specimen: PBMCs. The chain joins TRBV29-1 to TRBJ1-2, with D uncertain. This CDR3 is CSVEKDHTRSYTF. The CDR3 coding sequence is TGCAGCGTTGAGAAGGATCACACAAGAAGCTACACCTTC.